What follows are 21 T cell receptor beta chains derived from one specimen sequenced in a study of vaccination effects on CD4 cells after COVID-19 (dated by TCRdb to between 2021 and 2024). In the ViraFEST assay, PBMC were stimulated with viral peptide pools, and TCR sequencing was then used to find antigen-specific CD4+ T cell clonotypes based on their expansion. After less than 13 days of culture, CD4+ T cells were isolated with the EasySep CD4+ T cell isolation kit. Each participant received two doses of an mRNA SARS-CoV-2 vaccine, either BNT162b2 or mRNA-1273. Library method: the immunoSEQ multiplex PCR assay. TCRdb took over this immuneACCESS table, retaining in-frame rearrangements with V and J assigned. Such tables are incomplete; in checked studies, under half of the missing clones stem from an unresolved V gene, and the remainder is unexplained. This sample has 65,000 to 95,000 clones in its table, and roughly 80% of those were observed once. The ten largest clonotypes hold approximately 1% of the sample.

Their cognate antigens are unknown. The specimen comprised CD4+ T cells from PBMCs cultured with HCoV-OC43 spike peptides, sampled after COVID-19 vaccination. Explained via the paper, the cell subset or site label denotes: HCoV-OC43 spike overlapping peptide pool stimulation. The receptor source for this set is a human donor who received a COVID-19 vaccine.

The chain is built from TRBV7-6 and TRBJ2-4, with D possibly called TRBD1 or TRBD2 (6 bases each). CDR3 length: 16 residues. Trimming took 4 bases from V and 1 from J, leaving 14 bases between them. Germline V gene lookup returns CDR1 SGHVS and CDR2 FNYEAQ. Here the CDR3 reads CASSSGWGAAKNIQYF. DNA for the CDR3: TGTGCCAGCAGCTCAGGGTGGGGGGCCGCCAAAAACATTCAGTACTTC.

V gene TRBV11-2 combines with J gene TRBJ2-5, with 12 bases that match TRBD2. The CDR3 contains 16 residues. Per the germline V gene, CDR1 is SGHAT and CDR2 is FQNNGV. The trim removed 5 bases at V and 5 bases at J, leaving 9 bases unmatched. CDR3 sequence: CASSLGLAGTMETQYF. CDR3 bases: TGTGCCAGCAGCCTTGGACTAGCGGGGACGATGGAGACCCAGTACTTC.

V gene TRBV18 combines with J gene TRBJ1-5; perhaps TRBD1 as D (6 bases). CDR1 is KGHSH and CDR2 is LQKENI in the germline V gene. The CDR3 covers 15 residues. V was pared by 3 bases and J by 7 bases, with 16 bases between. The CDR3 DNA is TGTGCCAGCTCACCTGGGGTTGGAGGGGGACAGCCCCAGCATTTT. Protein product: CASSPGVGGGQPQHF.

V usage is TRBV7-9 and J usage is TRBJ1-1; the D gene is possibly TRBD1 (5 bases). With 1 base removed from V and 12 bases from J, the gap between germline ends came to 18 bases. The CDR3 runs to 14 residues. In germline, CDR1 is SEHNR, CDR2 FQNEAQ (reference sequence). CDR3 amino acids: CASSLGEGMGKSFF. CDR3 DNA sequence: TGTGCCAGCAGCTTAGGGGAGGGGATGGGGAAATCTTTCTTT.

This clone was detected a few times. This sequence joins TRBV18 and TRBJ1-6; 7 bases agree with TRBD1. The length of the CDR3 is 15 residues. The germline V gene has CDR1 KGHSH and CDR2 LQKENI. The J segment lost 8 bases and the V segment lost 1 base, leaving 5 bases of the junction unmatched. The CDR3 reads CASSPQGATDSPLHF. The CDR3 coding sequence is TGTGCCAGCTCACCACAGGGGGCGACGGATTCACCCCTCCACTTT.

CDR3: CASRQNLYGYTF. CDR3 nucleotide sequence: TGTGCCAGCCGACAGAACCTCTATGGCTACACCTTC. This chain links TRBV6-5 with TRBJ1-2, with D tentatively TRBD1 (5 bases). CDR1 is MNHEY, CDR2 SVGAGI, per germline. The V gene lost 8 bases and the J gene lost 4 bases, with 11 bases spanning the gap. The CDR3 spans 12 residues.

The gene calls are TRBV5-6 and TRBJ2-3, with D possibly matching TRBD2 (6 bases). V shed 5 bases and J shed 0 bases, with 16 bases lying between them. This CDR3 spans 16 amino acids. Germline V gives CDR1 SGHDT, CDR2 YYEEEE. CDR3 in amino acids: CASRLSVAVSTDTQYF. In nucleotides, the CDR3 is TGTGCCAGCAGACTTAGCGTAGCGGTTAGCACAGATACGCAGTATTTT.

V usage is TRBV3-1 (or the pseudogene TRBV3-2) and J usage is TRBJ2-2; D might be TRBD1 (5 bases). The length of the CDR3 is 14 residues. Germline CDR1 reads LGHDT; CDR2 reads YNNKEL (reference sequence). The germline V and J ends were trimmed by 6 bases and 0 bases, with 8 bases remaining between them. The CDR3 reads CASRLRANTGELFF. In DNA, the CDR3 is TGTGCCAGCAGACTCAGGGCGAACACCGGGGAGCTGTTTTTT.

The chain combines TRBV19 with TRBJ2-3; D might be TRBD1 (6 bases). Per germline, CDR1 LNHDA and CDR2 SQIVND (reference sequence). The CDR3 spans 15 residues. V gave up 4 bases and J gave up 2 bases, with 13 bases separating them. The CDR3 sequence: CASSSRQAFTDTQYF. The CDR3 nucleotides read TGTGCCAGTAGTAGCCGACAGGCGTTCACAGATACGCAGTATTTT. Complete variable domain (other parts from reference TRBV19 and TRBJ2-3): DGGITQSPKYLFRKEGQNVTLSCEQNLNHDAMYWYRQDPGQGLRLIYYSQIVNDFQKGDIAEGYSVSREKKESFPLTVTSAQKNPTAFYLCASSSRQAFTDTQYFGPGTRLTVL.

V gene TRBV30 combines with J gene TRBJ1-5, with D perhaps matching TRBD1 (6 bases). The V gene lost 5 bases and the J gene lost 4 bases, with 9 bases spanning the gap. CDR3 length: 12 residues. Germline loops: CDR1 GTSNPN, CDR2 SVGIG (reference sequence). The DNA for the CDR3 is TGTGCCTGGTCTCAGGGGAATCAGCCCCAGCATTTT. It specifies CAWSQGNQPQHF.

A single count supports this clone. This chain uses TRBV30 with TRBJ1-6; D possibly corresponds to TRBD1 (6 bases). Trimming pared 0 bases from V and 8 bases from J, leaving 26 bases between. The CDR3 is made up of 19 amino acids. Germline V CDR1 and CDR2: GTSNPN, SVGIG (reference sequence). Here the CDR3 DNA reads TGTGCCTGGAGTGTACGTCTGCTTCGGGACACCGGTGCGGATTCACCCCTCCACTTT. Translating gives CAWSVRLLRDTGADSPLHF.

This chain uses TRBV6-2 or TRBV6-3 with TRBJ1-1, with D perhaps TRBD1 (5 bases). Germline CDR1 MNHEY, CDR2 SVGEGT. V lost 6 bases and J 4 bases, leaving 15 bases between the germline ends. CDR3 length equals 14 residues. The CDR3 DNA follows: TGTGCCAGCAGCTATCAGGGTGCGAGCACTGAAGCTTTCTTT. It specifies CASSYQGASTEAFF.

The chain couples TRBV28 to TRBJ1-2, with TRBD1 identical over 12 bases. CDR1 is MDHEN, CDR2 SYDVKM, per germline. This CDR3 is built from 15 residues. Germline trimming cut 6 bases from V and 0 bases from J; bases unmatched to any gene: 2. CDR3 amino acids: CASRGQGAANYGYTF. The CDR3 nucleotides are TGTGCCAGCAGGGGACAGGGGGCCGCTAACTATGGCTACACCTTC.

This chain connects TRBV6-6 to TRBJ2-3; 10 positions agree with TRBD1. V was clipped by 5 bases and J by 6 bases; unmatched bases: 8. This CDR3 comprises 15 residues. The germline gives CDR1 MNHNY, CDR2 SVGAGI (reference sequence). The CDR3 sequence is CASSNTRTGGDTQYF. CDR3 DNA: TGTGCCAGCAGTAACACCCGGACAGGGGGGGATACGCAGTATTTT.

This CDR3 is CASSLDPRGGQETQYF. CDR3 sequence (DNA): TGCGCCAGCAGCTTGGATCCGCGGGGGGGCCAGGAGACCCAGTACTTC. This rearrangement joins TRBV5-1 to TRBJ2-5; 9 bases are a match to TRBD2. This CDR3 spans 16 amino acids. Germline lookup yields CDR1 SGHRS and CDR2 YFSETQ. V lost 0 bases, J lost 5 bases, and 8 bases stayed unmatched.

The rearrangement uses TRBV2 and TRBJ2-3, with 7 bases matching TRBD2. Germline-derived CDR1 and CDR2 are SNHLY and FYNNEI. There are 16 residues in the CDR3. The junction had 9 bases not matched to a gene; V was cut back by 2 bases and J by 4 bases. The CDR3 nucleotides read TGTGCCAGCAGTGAAAGGCCGGGGGGAGGAGCAGATACGCAGTATTTT. This translates into CASSERPGGGADTQYF.

V is TRBV28 and J is TRBJ1-5, with a weak D call TRBD1 (5 bases). Germline CDR1 MDHEN, CDR2 SYDVKM. Deletions cut 4 bases from V and 7 bases from J, with 8 bases between. The CDR3 runs to 12 residues. This CDR3 is CASSSGGQPQHF. The CDR3 DNA reads TGTGCCAGCAGTTCCGGGGGGCAGCCCCAGCATTTT.

This sequence joins TRBV4-1 and TRBJ2-1, with TRBD2 matching 10 bases. V gave up 3 bases and J gave up 7 bases; unmatched junction bases: 12. This CDR3 is built from 17 residues. Germline V gene lookup returns CDR1 MGHRA and CDR2 YSYEKL. The CDR3 DNA reads as TGCGCCAGCAGCCATCCCCCACGGCGGGGACTAGCGAATGAGCAGTTCTTC. This gives the protein CASSHPPRRGLANEQFF.

This clone appeared a few times. The chain combines TRBV2 with TRBJ1-4; the D gene is possibly TRBD1 (5 bases). Trimming took off 7 bases at V and 6 bases at J, with 12 bases between the two ends. CDR1 and CDR2 (germline): SNHLY, FYNNEI. The CDR3 runs 13 residues. CDR3 DNA sequence: TGTGCCAGCATAGGGACTTGGGATGAAAAACTGTTTTTT. Translation gives CASIGTWDEKLFF.

The chain is built from TRBV5-1 and TRBJ1-1; 8 bases line up with TRBD1. Germline V lookup: CDR1 SGHRS, CDR2 YFSETQ. This CDR3 is built from 14 residues. Trimming removed 4 bases from V and 5 bases from J; junction bases left unmatched: 7. CDR3 nucleotides: TGCGCCAGCAGCACCTCAGGGGGCGTAACTGAAGCTTTCTTT. Protein: CASSTSGGVTEAFF.

The chain carries TRBV12-3 or TRBV12-4 and TRBJ2-7, with D hard to call. The CDR3 is made up of 13 amino acids. V was pared by 2 bases and J by 6 bases, with 11 bases between. The CDR3 sequence is CASSLNQNGEQYV. In DNA form, the CDR3 reads TGTGCCAGCAGTTTAAATCAGAACGGCGAGCAGTACGTC.